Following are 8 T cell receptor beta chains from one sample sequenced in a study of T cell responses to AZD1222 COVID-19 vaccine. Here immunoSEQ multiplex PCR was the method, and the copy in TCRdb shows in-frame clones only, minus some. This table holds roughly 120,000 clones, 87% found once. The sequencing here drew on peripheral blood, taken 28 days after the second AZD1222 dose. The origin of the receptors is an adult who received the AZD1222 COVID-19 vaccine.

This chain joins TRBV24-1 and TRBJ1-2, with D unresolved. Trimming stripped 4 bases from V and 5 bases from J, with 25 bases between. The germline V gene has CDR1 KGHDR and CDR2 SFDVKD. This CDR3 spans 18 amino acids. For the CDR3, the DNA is TGTGCCACCAGTGACCCTCTTACCTCGGGGTTGGGGTTATATGGCTACACCTTC. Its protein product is CATSDPLTSGLGLYGYTF.

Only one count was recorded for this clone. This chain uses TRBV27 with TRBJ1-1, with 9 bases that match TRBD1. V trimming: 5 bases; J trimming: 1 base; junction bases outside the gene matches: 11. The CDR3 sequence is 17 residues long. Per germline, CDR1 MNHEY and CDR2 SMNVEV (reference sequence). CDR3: CASSPTNRGQGNTEAFF. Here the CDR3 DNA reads TGTGCCAGCAGTCCTACAAACAGGGGGCAGGGGAACACTGAAGCTTTCTTT.

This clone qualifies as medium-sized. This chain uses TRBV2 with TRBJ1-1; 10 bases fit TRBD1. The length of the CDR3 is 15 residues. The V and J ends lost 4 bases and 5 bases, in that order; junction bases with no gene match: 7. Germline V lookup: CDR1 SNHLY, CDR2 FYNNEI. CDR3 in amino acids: CASSALRTGGTEAFF. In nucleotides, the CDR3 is TGTGCCAGCAGTGCCCTTCGGACAGGGGGGACTGAAGCTTTCTTT.

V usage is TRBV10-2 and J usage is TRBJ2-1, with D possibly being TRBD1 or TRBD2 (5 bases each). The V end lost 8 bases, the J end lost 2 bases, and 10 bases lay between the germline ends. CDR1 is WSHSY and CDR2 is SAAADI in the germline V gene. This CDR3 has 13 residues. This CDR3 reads CASRDPTYNEQFF. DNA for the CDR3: TGCGCCAGCCGGGACCCCACCTACAATGAGCAGTTCTTC.

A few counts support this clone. The CDR3 coding sequence is TGTGCCAGCAGCCAAGATGGTGAGGGGAGGGGGTATGGCTACACCTTC. This translates into CASSQDGEGRGYGYTF. This chain uses TRBV3-1 (or the pseudogene TRBV3-2) with TRBJ1-2, with D possibly matching TRBD1 (6 bases). The V gene's germline CDR1 is LGHDT and CDR2 YNNKEL (reference sequence). V lost 0 bases and J 5 bases, leaving 16 bases between the germline ends. The CDR3 runs 16 residues.

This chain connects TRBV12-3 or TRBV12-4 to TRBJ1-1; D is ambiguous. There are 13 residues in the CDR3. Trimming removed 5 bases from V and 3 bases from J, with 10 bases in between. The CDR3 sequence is CASSRMQYTEAFF. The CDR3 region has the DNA TGTGCCAGCAGTCGGATGCAGTACACTGAAGCTTTCTTT.

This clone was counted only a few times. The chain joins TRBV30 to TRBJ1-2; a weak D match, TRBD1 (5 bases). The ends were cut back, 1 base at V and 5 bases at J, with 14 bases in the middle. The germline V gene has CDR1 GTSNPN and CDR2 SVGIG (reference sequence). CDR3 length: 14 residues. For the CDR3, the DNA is TGTGCCTGGAGTGGGGGGATAACGGGTTATGGCTACACCTTC. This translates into CAWSGGITGYGYTF.

CDR3 in DNA: TGTGCCAGCAGCCCAAGCCTAGGACTAGCGGGGAGAGACAATGAGCAGTTCTTC. It codes for CASSPSLGLAGRDNEQFF. The chain carries TRBV3-1 (or the pseudogene TRBV3-2) and TRBJ2-1, with TRBD2 matching 12 bases. From germline, CDR1 is LGHDT and CDR2 YNNKEL (reference sequence). The CDR3 runs to 18 residues. With V trimmed by 4 bases and J by 5 bases, 12 bases remained unmatched.